The next 22 T cell receptor beta chains were all read from a single sample in a study of T cells after yellow fever vaccination. TCRdb itself ran the 5' RACE reads through MiXCR, one entry per CDR3 protein. The sample shows a few hundred thousand distinct CDR3 sequences, 6.8% of them seen only once. The sample in question was PBMCs, obtained 45 days after the first yellow fever vaccination. These receptors were taken from a man aged 18 to 30 who received the YFV17D yellow fever vaccine.

The table lists this clonotype with a few counts. V and J are TRBV7-3 and TRBJ2-3; 8 nucleotides match TRBD1. CDR3 length equals 15 residues. The V gene end was trimmed by 5 bases and the J gene end by 1 base; junction bases not matched to a gene: 5. CDR1 is SGHTA and CDR2 is FQGTGA in the germline V gene. This CDR3 is CASSVGTGRTDTQYF. Here the CDR3 DNA reads TGTGCCAGCAGCGTCGGGACAGGACGCACAGATACGCAGTATTTT.

This clonotype occurred a few times. The chain recombines TRBV20-1 with TRBJ2-1; 12 bases fit TRBD2. Germline CDR1 DFQATT, CDR2 SNEGSKA (reference sequence). The CDR3 consists of 16 residues. V was pared by 5 bases and J by 0 bases, with 5 bases of the junction left unmatched. CDR3 nucleotide sequence: TGCAGTGCTCCTCGGACTAGCGGGGACTCCTACAATGAGCAGTTCTTC. Residues: CSAPRTSGDSYNEQFF.

This clonotype was seen only a few times. This chain joins TRBV4-3 and TRBJ1-2, with D tentatively TRBD1 (5 bases). V dropped 4 bases and J dropped 4 bases, with 16 bases sitting between them. The germline V gene encodes CDR1 LGHNA and CDR2 YSLEER. The length of the CDR3 is 15 residues. The CDR3 DNA follows: TGCGCCAGCAGCCCCCGGGACCTCGACAGCTATGGCTACACCTTC. It is translated as CASSPRDLDSYGYTF.

This chain uses TRBV7-3 with TRBJ1-2; D is uncertain. This CDR3 spans 16 amino acids. Trimming pared 3 bases from V and 2 bases from J, leaving 16 bases between. From germline, CDR1 is SGHTA and CDR2 FQGTGA. CDR3 coding DNA: TGTGCCAGCAGCTTCTATTTTACGAGAAAAAACTATGGCTACACCTTC. Amino acid sequence: CASSFYFTRKNYGYTF.

This clonotype turned up a few times. V gene TRBV30 combines with J gene TRBJ2-7; 8 positions agree with TRBD1. The ends lost 4 bases at V and 7 bases at J; junction bases unmatched: 12. CDR1 is GTSNPN, CDR2 SVGIG, per germline (reference sequence). CDR3 length: 14 amino acids. This CDR3 reads CAWNIGTGLWEQYF. The DNA for the CDR3 is TGTGCCTGGAACATCGGGACAGGTCTGTGGGAGCAGTACTTC.

This chain links TRBV21-1 with TRBJ2-4; the table's TRBD1 call for D was not verified on the DNA. TRBV21-1 is listed as a pseudogene. The length of the CDR3 is 14 residues. CDR3 DNA sequence: TGTGCCAGCAGCACCGGGACAGGGGAAAACATTCAGTACTTC. Translating it yields CASSTGTGENIQYF.

The rearrangement uses TRBV4-1 and TRBJ2-1; TRBD2 aligns across 8 bases. The CDR3 runs to 16 residues. The germline V gene has CDR1 MGHRA and CDR2 YSYEKL. V lost 5 bases to trimming and J lost 7 bases; unmatched junction nucleotides: 13. Here the CDR3 reads CASSWGAGGSGNEQFF. In DNA form, the CDR3 reads TGCGCCAGCAGCTGGGGGGCGGGGGGCAGTGGGAATGAGCAGTTCTTC.

At least ten counts were recorded for this clonotype. The J gene is TRBJ2-3, the V gene TRBV5-1, with D perhaps matching TRBD2 (5 bases). The CDR3 length is 15 residues. Germline V lookup: CDR1 SGHRS, CDR2 YFSETQ. V was trimmed by 4 bases and J by 0 bases, leaving 12 bases between them. The chain's CDR3 is CASSPWTGSTDTQYF. CDR3 DNA sequence: TGCGCCAGCAGCCCTTGGACGGGAAGCACAGATACGCAGTATTTT.

This clonotype was recorded many times. The chain uses TRBV11-2 and TRBJ2-5; 9 bases agree with TRBD1. CDR1 and CDR2 (germline): SGHAT, FQNNGV. The trim removed 11 bases at V and 5 bases at J, leaving 6 bases unmatched. The CDR3 spans 12 residues. CDR3 sequence: CADRGTGETQYF. The CDR3 nucleotides read TGTGCCGACAGGGGGACGGGCGAGACCCAGTACTTC.

The chain links TRBV30 to TRBJ2-7; 7 positions match TRBD1. V lost 3 bases, J lost 4 bases, and 9 bases stayed unmatched. From germline, CDR1 is GTSNPN and CDR2 SVGIG (reference sequence). This CDR3 is 14 amino acids long. The CDR3 bases are TGTGCCTGGAGGAGGGGACAGCCGGTTTACGAGCAGTACTTC. Translating it yields CAWRRGQPVYEQYF. Together with reference TRBV30 and TRBJ2-7, the CDR3 gives the full variable domain: SQTIHQWPATLVQPVGSPLSLECTVEGTSNPNLYWYRQAAGRGLQLLFYSVGIGQISSEVPQNLSASRPQDRQFILSSKKLLLSDSGFYLCAWRRGQPVYEQYFGPGTRLTVT.

This clonotype showed up just a few times. This sequence joins TRBV6-5 and TRBJ1-2; maybe TRBD1 (5 bases). Per germline, CDR1 MNHEY and CDR2 SVGAGI. Trimming stripped 2 bases from V and 2 bases from J, with 18 bases between. CDR3 length: 17 amino acids. DNA of the CDR3: TGTGCCAGCAGTTACCCTACCGTTGGGGGAAAGAACTATGGCTACACCTTC. The encoded protein is CASSYPTVGGKNYGYTF.

In its sample, this clonotype was seen many times. The chain couples TRBV18 to TRBJ1-6; 7 nucleotides agree with TRBD1. The CDR3 runs 14 residues. V lost 6 bases to trimming and J lost 10 bases; unmatched junction nucleotides: 9. The germline V gene encodes CDR1 KGHSH and CDR2 LQKENI. CDR3 DNA: TGTGCCAGCTCCCTCAGACAGGGATTGTCACCCCTCCACTTT. Its protein is CASSLRQGLSPLHF.

CDR3 protein: CASSSQTGETQYF. CDR3 bases: TGTGCCAGCAGCTCCCAGACAGGGGAGACCCAGTACTTC. V and J are TRBV7-2 and TRBJ2-5, with 7 bases matching TRBD1. The trim removed 4 bases at V and 5 bases at J, leaving 4 bases unmatched. CDR3 length: 13 amino acids. Per the germline V gene, CDR1 is SGHTA and CDR2 is FQGNSA.

This clonotype has a handful of counts. The chain couples TRBV19 to TRBJ1-6; 7 bases line up with TRBD1. J gave up 11 bases and V 7 bases, and 11 bases lay outside the gene matches. Germline lookup yields CDR1 LNHDA and CDR2 SQIVND (reference sequence). The CDR3 is made up of 14 amino acids. The CDR3 reads CASNPGQPKAPLHF. Here the CDR3 DNA reads TGTGCCAGTAACCCGGGACAGCCAAAGGCACCCCTCCACTTT.

This clonotype has just a few counts. The gene calls are TRBV24-1 and TRBJ1-5, with D unclear. This CDR3 comprises 13 residues. V was shortened by 6 bases and J by 2 bases, with 7 bases between the two germline ends. In germline, CDR1 is KGHDR, CDR2 SFDVKD. This CDR3 reads CATSREGNQPQHF. The CDR3 nucleotides are TGTGCCACCAGTCGGGAGGGCAATCAGCCCCAGCATTTT.

This clonotype was counted between two and nine times. The CDR3 DNA is TGTGCCAGCAGCGTAGCTGGTGGGGCCAGCACAGATACGCAGTATTTT. This encodes CASSVAGGASTDTQYF. The chain uses TRBV9 and TRBJ2-3, with a possible D match to TRBD1 (5 bases). This CDR3 comprises 16 residues. CDR1 is SGDLS and CDR2 is YYNGEE in the germline V gene. With 0 bases removed from V and 0 bases from J, the gap between germline ends came to 11 bases.

The V call is TRBV5-8, the J call TRBJ1-2; TRBD1 might be the D (6 bases). Between the trimmed V and J ends, which lost 0 bases and 4 bases, there was a span of 13 bases. CDR1 is SGHTS, CDR2 YDEGEE, per germline. The CDR3 extends over 15 amino acids. The CDR3 sequence: CASSLGPGQFYGYTF. CDR3 in DNA: TGTGCCAGCAGCTTGGGCCCCGGACAGTTCTATGGCTACACCTTC.

This clonotype showed up just a few times. V usage is TRBV5-1 and J usage is TRBJ2-3, with no clear D. The ends were cut back, 5 bases at V and 3 bases at J, with 10 bases in the middle. The CDR3 extends over 13 amino acids. Germline V gene data show CDR1 as SGHRS and CDR2 as YFSETQ. CDR3 coding DNA: TGCGCCAGCAGGTTACCAGAGACAGATACGCAGTATTTT. Encoded protein: CASRLPETDTQYF.

The gene calls are TRBV6-5 and TRBJ2-6; unclear D gene. V was trimmed by 0 bases and J by 0 bases, leaving 3 bases between them. This CDR3 has 15 residues. Germline V gives CDR1 MNHEY, CDR2 SVGAGI. In DNA form, the CDR3 reads TGTGCCAGCAGTTACTCGCGCTCTGGGGCCAACGTCCTGACTTTC. Translating gives CASSYSRSGANVLTF.

The chain combines TRBV29-1 with TRBJ2-5, with TRBD1 identical over 7 bases. CDR3 length: 13 amino acids. Germline loops: CDR1 SQVTM, CDR2 ANQGSEA. V lost 7 bases, J lost 0 bases, and 5 bases stayed unmatched. CDR3 sequence (DNA): TGCAGCGCTGCTGGGACAGACCAAGAGACCCAGTACTTC. Its protein product is CSAAGTDQETQYF.

The genes are TRBV3-1 and TRBJ2-2; D is possibly TRBD1 (7 bases). CDR3 length: 16 residues. V was trimmed by 4 bases and J by 4 bases, leaving 16 bases between them. Looked up from germline, CDR1 is LGHDT and CDR2 is YNNKEL (reference sequence). The CDR3: CASSLDGGGLTGELFF. The CDR3 nucleotides are TGTGCCAGCAGCCTCGATGGAGGGGGCCTCACCGGGGAGCTGTTTTTT. The variable domain in full, with the rest retrieved from reference TRBV3-1 and TRBJ2-2, is DTAVSQTPKYLVTQMGNDKSIKCEQNLGHDTMYWYKQDSKKFLKIMFSYNNKELIINETVPNRFSPKSPDKAHLNLHINSLELGDSAVYFCASSLDGGGLTGELFFGEGSRLTVL.

This clonotype was seen at least ten times. The J gene is TRBJ2-3, the V gene TRBV12-3 or TRBV12-4; 10 bases are shared with TRBD1. Unmatched junction bases numbered 5, after V lost 6 bases and J lost 5 bases. The CDR3 consists of 14 residues. CDR3 DNA: TGTGCCAGCAGACGACAGGGGGCTGTAGATACGCAGTATTTT. It yields the protein CASRRQGAVDTQYF.